This T cell receptor beta chain derives from a study of T cell changes during pregnancy in multiple sclerosis. The assay was immunoSEQ multiplex PCR, and TCRdb's table has in-frame clones only and misses some. Of about 60,000 clones listed, roughly nine tenths were seen once; the top ten hold about 0.76%. The V segment lost 1 base and the J segment 7 bases; nucleotides outside the gene matches: 4. CDR1 and CDR2 from the germline V gene are LNHDA and SQIVND (reference sequence). The CDR3 loop spans 14 amino acids. The TCR comes from a female donor with multiple sclerosis, enrolled in a pregnancy study. Specimen: CD4+ T cells from peripheral blood mononuclear cells, collected in the first trimester of pregnancy. This chain uses TRBV19 with TRBJ2-1; 7 nucleotides match TRBD2. CDR3 amino acids: CASSIGTSGNEQFF. The CDR3, as DNA: TGTGCCAGTAGTATAGGGACTAGTGGAAATGAGCAGTTCTTC.